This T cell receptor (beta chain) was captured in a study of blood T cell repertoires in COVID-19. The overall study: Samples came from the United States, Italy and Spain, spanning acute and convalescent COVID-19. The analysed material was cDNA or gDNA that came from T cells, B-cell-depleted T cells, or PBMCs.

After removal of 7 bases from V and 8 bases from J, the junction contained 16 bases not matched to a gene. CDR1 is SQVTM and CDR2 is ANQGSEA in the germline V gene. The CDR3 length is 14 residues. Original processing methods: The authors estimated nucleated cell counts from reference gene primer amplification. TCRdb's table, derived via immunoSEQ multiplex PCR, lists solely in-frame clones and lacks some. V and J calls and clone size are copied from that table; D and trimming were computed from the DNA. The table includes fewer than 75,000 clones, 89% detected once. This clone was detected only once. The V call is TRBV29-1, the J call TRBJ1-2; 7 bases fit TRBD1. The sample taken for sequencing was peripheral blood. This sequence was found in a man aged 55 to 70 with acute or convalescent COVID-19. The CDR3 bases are TGCAGCGCCCAAACCCTGGGACAGAGTGAGGGCTACACCTTC. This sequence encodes CSAQTLGQSEGYTF.